Below are 21 T cell receptor beta chains sequenced from a single sample in a study of blood T cell repertoires in COVID-19 (dated by TCRdb to the early 2020s). To prepare the library, the immunoSEQ multiplex PCR assay was applied. Imported from immuneACCESS, the table was reduced by TCRdb to in-frame sequences with V and J called. These copies leave out some clones; in studies compared against another copy, an unresolved V gene accounts for under half, and the cause of the remainder is not known. This sample has roughly 120,000 clones in its table, and just under 90% of those were observed once. 4% to 5.5% of the sample is taken by the ten largest. The specimen was peripheral blood. The source is a woman between 50 and 59 years old with acute or convalescent COVID-19.

The chain uses TRBV2 and TRBJ2-2, with 7 bases fitting TRBD2. The CDR3 covers 15 residues. The germline gives CDR1 SNHLY, CDR2 FYNNEI. V gave up 2 bases and J gave up 6 bases; unmatched junction bases: 6. Here the CDR3 DNA reads TGTGCCAGCAGTGAAATAGGGCTAGCGGCCGGGGAGCTGTTTTTT. Protein sequence: CASSEIGLAAGELFF.

The chain employs TRBV7-8 and TRBJ1-1; D call uncertain. The CDR3 sequence is 15 residues long. Germline V gene lookup returns CDR1 SGHVS and CDR2 FQNEAQ. Trimming removed 1 base at V and 1 base at J, with 10 bases between. CDR3 coding DNA: TGTGCCAGCAGCTTAGAGGGCGCGGGGAACACTGAAGCTTTCTTT. Protein: CASSLEGAGNTEAFF.

The chain uses TRBV3-1 (or the pseudogene TRBV3-2) and TRBJ2-1; D unresolved. The V gene's germline CDR1 is LGHDT and CDR2 YNNKEL (reference sequence). Deletions cut 0 bases from V and 4 bases from J, with 7 bases between. CDR3 length: 14 residues. As DNA, the CDR3 is TGTGCCAGCAGCCAAGATAGGCGGTACAATGAGCAGTTCTTC. This gives the protein CASSQDRRYNEQFF.

This clone has just a few counts. J is TRBJ1-3 and V is TRBV5-1, with D tentatively TRBD1 (6 bases). Trimming stripped 1 base from V and 0 bases from J, with 14 bases between. CDR3 size: 17 residues. Germline CDR1 and CDR2: SGHRS and YFSETQ. CDR3 protein: CASSLSGQLSSGNTIYF. CDR3 sequence (DNA): TGCGCCAGCAGCTTGTCCGGACAGCTAAGCTCTGGAAACACCATATATTTT.

This clone has just one count. The J gene is TRBJ2-1, the V gene TRBV6-4; no firm D call. The V gene lost 0 bases and the J gene lost 6 bases, with 6 bases spanning the gap. The germline gives CDR1 MRHNA, CDR2 SNTAGT. The CDR3 extends over 13 amino acids. The CDR3 reads CASSDSGGNEQFF. CDR3 nucleotide sequence: TGTGCCAGCAGTGACTCAGGCGGCAATGAGCAGTTCTTC.

On this clone itself: Other DNA variants within this sample encode the same CDR3. The chain links TRBV6-5 to TRBJ1-5, with 8 bases that match TRBD1. Germline CDR1 MNHEY, CDR2 SVGAGI. The CDR3 is 14 residues long. Trimming at V came to 5 bases and at J to 7 bases, leaving 7 bases not matched to a gene. This CDR3 is CASSLGQGRQPQHF. DNA for the CDR3: TGTGCCAGCAGTCTCGGACAGGGTCGACAGCCCCAGCATTTT.

On this clone itself: One junction end disagrees with the germline gene, perhaps due to a read error. The chain couples TRBV24-1 to TRBJ1-2; no clear D gene. Per the germline V gene, CDR1 is KGHDR and CDR2 is SFDVKD. The CDR3 spans 14 residues. As DNA, the CDR3 is TGTGCCACCAGTGGTTTGGAGGCTAACTATGGCTACACCTTC. Translation gives CATSGLEANYGYTF.

The J gene is TRBJ2-7, the V gene TRBV28, with 9 positions matching TRBD1. This CDR3 has 14 amino acids. After removal of 6 bases from V and 3 bases from J, the junction contained 6 bases not matched to a gene. Germline CDR1 MDHEN, CDR2 SYDVKM. For the CDR3, the DNA is TGTGCCAGCAGACCGGGACAGGGAAACTACGAGCAGTACTTC. As protein: CASRPGQGNYEQYF.

The chain has TRBV15 and TRBJ2-1; 9 bases map to TRBD1. Germline V gives CDR1 LNHNV, CDR2 YYDKDF (reference sequence). V shed 3 bases and J 8 bases; nucleotides not matched to a gene: 5. The CDR3 has 14 residues. The DNA for the CDR3 is TGTGCCACCAGCAGGGATACAGGGGGCCATGAGCAGTTCTTC. Protein product: CATSRDTGGHEQFF.

This chain connects TRBV27 to TRBJ1-5; 8 nucleotides agree with TRBD1. The CDR3 has 13 residues. Germline V gene lookup returns CDR1 MNHEY and CDR2 SMNVEV (reference sequence). With V trimmed by 7 bases and J by 3 bases, 2 bases remained unmatched. The CDR3 DNA reads TGTGCCAGCAAGGGACAGGTCAATCAGCCCCAGCATTTT. The encoded protein is CASKGQVNQPQHF.

The rearrangement uses TRBV9 and TRBJ1-2; TRBD1 agrees at 9 bases. Germline-derived CDR1 and CDR2 are SGDLS and YYNGEE. This CDR3 is built from 15 residues. Germline trimming cut 3 bases from V and 4 bases from J; bases unmatched to any gene: 7. The CDR3 DNA reads TGTGCCAGCAGCGATCCGGGACAGGGTGTCTATGGCTACACCTTC. Amino acid sequence: CASSDPGQGVYGYTF.

The CDR3 DNA reads TGTGCCAGCAGGGCCCTGGAACAGGGAAAAGATACGCAGTATTTT. The encoded protein is CASRALEQGKDTQYF. V and J are TRBV28 and TRBJ2-3, with TRBD1 as a possible D gene (6 bases). Germline CDR1 and CDR2: MDHEN and SYDVKM. This CDR3 comprises 15 residues. V lost 6 bases to trimming and J lost 5 bases, with 18 bases between them.

The V call is TRBV28, the J call TRBJ2-2, with TRBD2 matching 12 bases. CDR1 and CDR2 (germline): MDHEN, SYDVKM. CDR3 length: 17 residues. V lost 10 bases and J lost 6; bases outside the gene matches: 15. The CDR3 nucleotides are TGTGCCATTACCCCGGGACTAGCGGGTAGAAGGGCCGGGGAGCTGTTTTTT. It is translated as CAITPGLAGRRAGELFF.

V gene TRBV7-9 combines with J gene TRBJ1-2, with 7 bases lining up with TRBD1. With V trimmed by 4 bases and J by 6 bases, 11 bases remained unmatched. CDR3 size: 15 residues. Germline CDR1 SEHNR, CDR2 FQNEAQ (reference sequence). The CDR3, as DNA: TGTGCCAGCAGCTCTTGGACAGGCCCGGATGATGGCTACACCTTC. It yields the protein CASSSWTGPDDGYTF.

V is TRBV2 and J is TRBJ2-1; D is possibly TRBD1 (6 bases). The CDR3 is made up of 13 amino acids. Trimming removed 9 bases at V and 3 bases at J, with 12 bases between. Looked up from germline, CDR1 is SNHLY and CDR2 is FYNNEI. Written as DNA, the CDR3 is TGTGCCAGACAGGGCCCTTACTACAATGAGCAGTTCTTC. It specifies CARQGPYYNEQFF.

J is TRBJ1-5 and V is TRBV12-2; the table's D call, TRBD1, was not checked against the DNA. TRBV12-2 is termed a pseudogene. The CDR3 has 15 amino acids. CDR3 nucleotide sequence: TGTGCAAGTCGCTTAGGACAGAGCCACAATCAGCCCCAGCATTTT. Protein: CASRLGQSHNQPQHF.

This clone was picked up one time. J is TRBJ1-2 and V is TRBV2; 7 bases align to TRBD1. Germline V gene sequence: CDR1 SNHLY, CDR2 FYNNEI. The CDR3 has 13 amino acids. Trimming removed 6 bases from V and 6 bases from J; junction bases left unmatched: 7. The CDR3 sequence is CASSRTGADGYTF. The CDR3 DNA reads as TGTGCCAGCAGCAGGACAGGCGCCGATGGCTACACCTTC.

This clone was observed a single time. The chain is built from TRBV15 and TRBJ2-7, with D possibly TRBD1 on 5 matching bases. This CDR3 comprises 14 residues. Germline assignment: CDR1 LNHNV and CDR2 YYDKDF (reference sequence). V was cut by 5 bases and J by 3 bases, with 14 bases left in between. CDR3 coding DNA: TGTGCCACCAGCCCTTCGGCAGGGTTCTACGAGCAGTACTTC. This translates into CATSPSAGFYEQYF.

The chain is built from TRBV15 and TRBJ1-5; 9 positions match TRBD1. Germline CDR1 reads LNHNV; CDR2 reads YYDKDF (reference sequence). V shed 3 bases and J 4 bases; nucleotides not matched to a gene: 4. The CDR3 length is 15 residues. CDR3 in amino acids: CATSSSGTGNQPQHF. In DNA form, the CDR3 reads TGTGCCACCAGCAGCTCTGGGACAGGGAATCAGCCCCAGCATTTT.

The rearrangement links TRBV19 to TRBJ1-2; perhaps TRBD1 as D (6 bases). V lost 0 bases to trimming and J lost 7 bases, with 15 bases between them. There are 15 residues in the CDR3. CDR1 is LNHDA, CDR2 SQIVND, per germline (reference sequence). In DNA, the CDR3 is TGTGCCAGTAGTATAGATCCCGGCAGGGGTCCTGGCTACACCTTC. Protein product: CASSIDPGRGPGYTF.

V is TRBV7-2 and J is TRBJ1-1; 7 bases match TRBD1. The CDR3 extends over 14 amino acids. The germline gives CDR1 SGHTA, CDR2 FQGNSA. V trimming: 4 bases; J trimming: 5 bases; junction bases outside the gene matches: 7. The CDR3 reads CASSSIQGWTEAFF. The CDR3 region has the DNA TGTGCCAGCAGCTCCATACAGGGGTGGACTGAAGCTTTCTTT.